The TCR beta chain under discussion was sequenced for a study of shared clonotypes between healthy human individuals. Sequencing was at deep level. Repertoires were generated with immunoSEQ multiplex PCR, while TCRdb's copy carries only in-frame clones and drops some. Among more than 1.2 million clones listed, just under 99% were seen once. As concerns this clone: No antigen is known for it.

Findings and caveats of the study: For sorted subsets, rarefaction showed incomplete sequencing despite large depth.

Germline CDR1 LNHDA, CDR2 SQIVND (reference sequence). Trimming shortened V by 7 bases and J by 3 bases, and 10 bases separated the two germline ends. This CDR3 is built from 13 residues. The sequence came from a man aged 30 to 45 in good health. The sample was naive CD4+ T cells sorted from blood. The subset denotes: CD45RA+ positively selected. This chain uses TRBV19 with TRBJ1-3; D not resolved. CDR3 bases: TGTGCCAGTATGTACGACGGTGGAAACACCATATATTTT. This gives the protein CASMYDGGNTIYF.